Listed below are T cell receptor beta chains from one sample, sequenced in a study of neurological immune-mediated disorders. TCRdb recomputed calls from the 5' RACE reads with MiXCR, one row per CDR3 protein. The data contain more than 40,000 distinct CDR3 sequences, 3% of them singletons. The sample was PBMCs. The receptors come from a woman aged 45 to 65 with multiple sclerosis. Each CDR3 is given without its conserved first and last residue.

v_call | cdr3_aa
TRBV30 | AWNLGQDTDTQY
TRBV20-1 | SAARKGVPEAF
TRBV7-9 | ASSPGLAGLEY
TRBV21-1 | ASSKHRAPMGLAPLF
TRBV5-1 | ASSVGQGGGEKLF
TRBV20-1 | SARDPRGYNGYT
TRBV20-1 | SANPGEMNTEAF
TRBV6-6 | ASSYRGGEDSPLH
TRBV29-1 | SVSSSSYNEQF
TRBV11-2 | ASSSPRGGLAGGAGLYNEQF
TRBV20-1 | SASLENQPQH
TRBV25-1 | ASRETGRGGDEKLF
TRBV20-1 | SARGAGAGTDSPLH
TRBV5-1 | ASSLAGDYGYT
TRBV12-3/TRBV12-4 | ATSVSGQNEQF
TRBV27 | ASSFDRTYQETQY
TRBV5-1 | ASSLADGGSSTPF
TRBV27 | ASSQLAGSYYNERF
TRBV5-1 | ASSLGTGVDQPQH
TRBV11-2 | ASSLGTAHGYEQY
TRBV20-1 | SAEDSYNEQF
TRBV2 | ASRDRGLSNQPQH
TRBV18 | ASSPGISYEQY
TRBV25-1 | ASSEFRARGSPLH
TRBV3-1 | ASSQAEERGDTQY
TRBV20-1 | SASLGGGGYT
TRBV2 | ASSEYWWVSSYNSPLH
TRBV20-1 | SARDPQGALETQY
TRBV20-1 | SAAGWGSNQPQH
TRBV12-3/TRBV12-4 | ASSFTPYNSPLH
TRBV7-9 | ASSFEGDEQF
TRBV11-2 | ASSPRTGRSYDSPLH
TRBV10-3 | ASGGRDTEAF
TRBV5-1 | ASSVAGNSGNTIY
TRBV6-6 | ASSTGGSSAYEQY
TRBV14 | ATRLAGDTGELF